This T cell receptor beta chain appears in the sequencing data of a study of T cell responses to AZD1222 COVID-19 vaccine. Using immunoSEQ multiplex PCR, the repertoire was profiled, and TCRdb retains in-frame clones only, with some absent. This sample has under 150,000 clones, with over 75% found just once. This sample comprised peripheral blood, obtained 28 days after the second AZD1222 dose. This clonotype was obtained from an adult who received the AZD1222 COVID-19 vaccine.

CDR3 DNA: TGTGCCTGGAGTGTCGGGTATGGCTATGGCTACACCTTC. This sequence encodes CAWSVGYGYGYTF. The rearrangement joins TRBV30 to TRBJ1-2; no definite D call. CDR3 size: 13 residues. Germline V lookup: CDR1 GTSNPN, CDR2 SVGIG (reference sequence). The ends were cut back, 0 bases at V and 4 bases at J, with 9 bases in the middle. The full variable domain, its missing parts supplied by reference TRBV30 and TRBJ1-2, is SQTIHQWPATLVQPVGSPLSLECTVEGTSNPNLYWYRQAAGRGLQLLFYSVGIGQISSEVPQNLSASRPQDRQFILSSKKLLLSDSGFYLCAWSVGYGYGYTFGSGTRLTVV.